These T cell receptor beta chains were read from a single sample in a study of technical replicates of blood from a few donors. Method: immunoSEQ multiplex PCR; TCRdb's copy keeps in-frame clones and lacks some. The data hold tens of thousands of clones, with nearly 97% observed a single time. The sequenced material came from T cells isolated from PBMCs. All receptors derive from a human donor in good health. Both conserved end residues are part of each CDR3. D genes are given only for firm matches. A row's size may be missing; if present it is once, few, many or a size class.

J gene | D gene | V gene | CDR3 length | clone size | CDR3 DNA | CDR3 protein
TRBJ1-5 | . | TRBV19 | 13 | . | TGTGCCAGTAAGGAGTATAGCAATCAGCCCCAGCATTTT | CASKEYSNQPQHF
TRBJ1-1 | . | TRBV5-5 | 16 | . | TGTGCCAGCAGCTTGGGTTATGTTAAAATGAACACTGAAGCTTTCTTT | CASSLGYVKMNTEAFF
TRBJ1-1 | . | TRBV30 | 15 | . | TGTGCCTGGAGTTTCGCAGGGTCTATGAACACTGAAGCTTTCTTT | CAWSFAGSMNTEAFF
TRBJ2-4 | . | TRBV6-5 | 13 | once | TGTGCCAGCAGAACTCTAGCCAAAAACATTCAGTACTTC | CASRTLAKNIQYF
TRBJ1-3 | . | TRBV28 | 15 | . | TGTGCCAGCAGTCCCTTAGGGAGTACCGGAAACACCATATATTTT | CASSPLGSTGNTIYF
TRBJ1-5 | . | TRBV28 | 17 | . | TGTGCCAGCAGGCCCTTGGTGGCAGGGGTTAGCAATCAGCCCCAGCATTTT | CASRPLVAGVSNQPQHF
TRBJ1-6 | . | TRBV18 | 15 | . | TGTGCCAGCTCACCCGAGAGCTCCTATAATTCACCCCTCCACTTT | CASSPESSYNSPLHF
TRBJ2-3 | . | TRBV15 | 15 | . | TGTGCCACCAGCAGAGGTACAGAACGCACAGATACGCAGTATTTT | CATSRGTERTDTQYF
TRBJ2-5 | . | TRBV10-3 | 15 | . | TGTGCCATCAGTGAGTCGGCTGCCCCGGGAGAGACCCAGTACTTC | CAISESAAPGETQYF
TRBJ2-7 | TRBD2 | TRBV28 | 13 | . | TGTGCCAGCGTCCTAGCGGGAGTGGAGGAGCAGTACTTC | CASVLAGVEEQYF
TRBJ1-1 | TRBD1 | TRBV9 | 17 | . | TGTGCCAGCAGCGTAGGGGGGACAGGGGGATTGAACACTGAAGCTTTCTTT | CASSVGGTGGLNTEAFF
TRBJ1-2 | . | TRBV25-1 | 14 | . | TGTGCCAGCAGTGGGGGGGGGCGGCATTATGGCTACACCTTC | CASSGGGRHYGYTF
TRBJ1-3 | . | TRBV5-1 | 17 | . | TGCGCCAGCAGCTTTACAGGGACGGAGCTCTCTGGAAACACCATATATTTT | CASSFTGTELSGNTIYF
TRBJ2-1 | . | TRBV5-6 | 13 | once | TGTGCCAGCAGCCTAGGGGCTCGTAATGAGCAGTTCTTC | CASSLGARNEQFF
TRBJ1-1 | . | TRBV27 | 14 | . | TGTGCCAGCAGTTTATCAGCGGGGGCGGTTGAAGCTTTCTTT | CASSLSAGAVEAFF
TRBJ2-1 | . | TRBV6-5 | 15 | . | TGTGCCAGCAGGCAAGGCGACTTCCCCTACAATGAGCAGTTCTTC | CASRQGDFPYNEQFF
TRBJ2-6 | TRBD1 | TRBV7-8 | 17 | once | TGTGCCAGCAGCTACAGGGGCGGGTTAGGTGGGGCCAACGTCCTGACTTTC | CASSYRGGLGGANVLTF
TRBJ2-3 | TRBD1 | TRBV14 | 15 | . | TGTGCCAGCAGCAGTACAGGGGGGTACACAGATACGCAGTATTTT | CASSSTGGYTDTQYF
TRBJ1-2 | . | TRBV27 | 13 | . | TGTGCCAGCAGTCCCGTTCTACTCGGGGGCTACACCTTC | CASSPVLLGGYTF
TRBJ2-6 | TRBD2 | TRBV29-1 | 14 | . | TGCAGCGCGGGGGGAGGGTCTGGGGCCAACGTCCTGACTTTC | CSAGGGSGANVLTF
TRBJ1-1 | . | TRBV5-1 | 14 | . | TGCGCCAGCAGCTTGACGGGGGGAGACACTGAAGCTTTCTTT | CASSLTGGDTEAFF
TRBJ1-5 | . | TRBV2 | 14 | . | TGTGCCAGCAGTACAGGGTTGGGCAATCAGCCCCAGCATTTT | CASSTGLGNQPQHF
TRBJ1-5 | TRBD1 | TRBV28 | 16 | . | TGTGCCAGCAGTTTTAGAGCCAGGGGGCGAAATCAGCCCCAGCATTTT | CASSFRARGRNQPQHF
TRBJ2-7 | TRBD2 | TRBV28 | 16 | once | TGTGCCAGCAGTTCTTCAATACTAGCGGGGCTCTACGAGCAGTACTTC | CASSSSILAGLYEQYF
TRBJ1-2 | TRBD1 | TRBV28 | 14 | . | TGTGCCAGCAGTCCCGGACAGGGAACTGTCGGCTACACCTTC | CASSPGQGTVGYTF
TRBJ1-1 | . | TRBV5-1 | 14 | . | TGCGCCAGCAGCCCCTTGGCGGGGGACACTGAAGCTTTCTTT | CASSPLAGDTEAFF
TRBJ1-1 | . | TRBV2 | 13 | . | TGTGCCAGCAGCTCGGACAGGAACACTGAAGCTTTCTTT | CASSSDRNTEAFF
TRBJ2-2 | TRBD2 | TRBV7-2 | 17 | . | TGTGCCAGCAGCCCCGACGTAGGCGGGAGGGCCGGCGGGGAGCTGTTTTTT | CASSPDVGGRAGGELFF
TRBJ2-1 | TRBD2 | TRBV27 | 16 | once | TGTGCCAGCAGCCTAAGTACTAGCGGGAGGGCCCGTGAGCAGTTCTTC | CASSLSTSGRAREQFF
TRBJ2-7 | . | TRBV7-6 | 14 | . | TGTGCCAGCAGCTTGTGGCAGGGGACCTACGAGCAGTACTTC | CASSLWQGTYEQYF
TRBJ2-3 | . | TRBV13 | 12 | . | TGTGCCAGCAGTTATAGCGGACCCAGACTCTATTTT | CASSYSGPRLYF
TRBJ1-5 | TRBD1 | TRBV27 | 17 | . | TGTGCCAGCACCCGGACAGGGTCGAGAATTAGCAATCAGCCCCAGCATTTT | CASTRTGSRISNQPQHF
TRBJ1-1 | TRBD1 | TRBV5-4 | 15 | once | TGTGCCAGCAGCCTAGCCCCGAGACAGGGCGGAGAAGCTTTCTTT | CASSLAPRQGGEAFF
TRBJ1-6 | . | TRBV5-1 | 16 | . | TGCGCCAGCAGCTTGGGAGGCCGGACAGTCCATTCACCCCTCCACTTT | CASSLGGRTVHSPLHF
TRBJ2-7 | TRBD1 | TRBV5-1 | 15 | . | TGCGCCAGCAGCGAGTCCGGGACAGACTCCTACGAGCAGTACTTC | CASSESGTDSYEQYF
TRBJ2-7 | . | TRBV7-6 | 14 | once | TGTGCCAGCAGCTTAAGGGGGAGTCCCTACGAGCAGTACTTC | CASSLRGSPYEQYF
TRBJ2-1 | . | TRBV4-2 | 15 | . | TGTGCCAGCAGCCAAGATGCTTCAGGAATAGTAGAGCAGTTCTTC | CASSQDASGIVEQFF
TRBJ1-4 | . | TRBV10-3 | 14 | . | TGTGCCATCAGTGAGGGCGACAGATTCGGAAAACTGTTTTTT | CAISEGDRFGKLFF
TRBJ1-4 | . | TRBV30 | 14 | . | TGTGCCTGGAGTGCGCGGGTCTTTAATGAAAAACTGTTTTTT | CAWSARVFNEKLFF
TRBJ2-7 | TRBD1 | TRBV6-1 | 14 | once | TGTGCCAGCAGTGAGGTGGGACAGGGGGCGGAACAGTACTTC | CASSEVGQGAEQYF
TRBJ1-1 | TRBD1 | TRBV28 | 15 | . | TGTGCCAGCAGCGGGACAGGGGAAAGGAGGACTGAAGCTTTCTTT | CASSGTGERRTEAFF
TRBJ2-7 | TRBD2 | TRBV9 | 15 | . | TGTGCCAGCAGCGTGGGACTAGCGGGAGGTTACGAGCAGTACTTC | CASSVGLAGGYEQYF
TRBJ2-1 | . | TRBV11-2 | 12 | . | TGTGCCAGCTTTCCAGGCCAGAATGAGCAGTTCTTC | CASFPGQNEQFF
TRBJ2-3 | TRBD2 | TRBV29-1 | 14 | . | TGCAGCGTGGGGACTACAGCTAGCACAGATACGCAGTATTTT | CSVGTTASTDTQYF
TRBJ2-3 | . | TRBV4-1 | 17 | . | TGCGCCAGCAGCCAAGATACTAGCCTAGCTGCCCTCGATACGCAGTATTTT | CASSQDTSLAALDTQYF
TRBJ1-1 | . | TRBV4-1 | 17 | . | TGCGCCAGCAGCCAAGTGCCTCCCCCATTGCGGGGCACTGAAGCTTTCTTT | CASSQVPPPLRGTEAFF
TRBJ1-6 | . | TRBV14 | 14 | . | TGTGCCAGCAGCCAGGTGGGGAGTAATTCACCCCTCCACTTT | CASSQVGSNSPLHF
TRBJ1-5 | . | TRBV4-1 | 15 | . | TGCGCCAGCAGCCAAGTTACACCGTCCAATCAGCCCCAGCATTTT | CASSQVTPSNQPQHF
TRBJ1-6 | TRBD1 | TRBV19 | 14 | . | TGTGCCAGTAGTAATGACAGGGATAATTCACCCCTCCACTTT | CASSNDRDNSPLHF
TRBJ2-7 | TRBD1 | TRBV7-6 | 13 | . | TGTGCCAGCAGCGACAGGGTCGGCTACGAGCAGTACTTC | CASSDRVGYEQYF
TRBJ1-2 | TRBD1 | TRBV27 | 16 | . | TGTGCCAGCAGTCCAGGGGACAGGGGGCTTTACTATGGCTACACCTTC | CASSPGDRGLYYGYTF
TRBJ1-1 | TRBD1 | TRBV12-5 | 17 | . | TGTGCTAGTGGTTTGGTAAGGACAGGGGAGATGAACACTGAAGCTTTCTTT | CASGLVRTGEMNTEAFF
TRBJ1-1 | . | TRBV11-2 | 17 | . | TGTGCCAGCAGCTTTCGGCCAGGGCTTCCGAGGTACACTGAAGCTTTCTTT | CASSFRPGLPRYTEAFF
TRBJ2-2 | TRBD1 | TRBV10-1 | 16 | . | TGCGCCAGCAGTACTTTGGGACAGGGTGCCACCGGGGAGCTGTTTTTT | CASSTLGQGATGELFF
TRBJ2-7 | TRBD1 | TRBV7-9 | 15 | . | TGTGCCAGCAGCCCACCGGGACAGGGGGCCTACGAGCAGTACTTC | CASSPPGQGAYEQYF
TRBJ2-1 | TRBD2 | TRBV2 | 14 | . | TGTGCCAGCAGGGGACTAGCGGGGGGCAATGAGCAGTTCTTC | CASRGLAGGNEQFF
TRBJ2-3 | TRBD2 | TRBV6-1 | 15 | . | TGTGCCAGCAGTGGGGGGGGGACCCTCACAGATACGCAGTATTTT | CASSGGGTLTDTQYF
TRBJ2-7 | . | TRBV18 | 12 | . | TGTGCCAGCTCACCTTATACCTACGAGCAGTACTTC | CASSPYTYEQYF
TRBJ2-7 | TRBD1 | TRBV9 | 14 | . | TGTGCCAGCAGCCCCTGGGACAGGGGGCTGGAGCAGTACTTC | CASSPWDRGLEQYF